The 2 T cell receptor beta chains below were found in one sample sequenced in a study of cytomegalovirus exposure and HLA in healthy donors. Method: immunoSEQ multiplex PCR; TCRdb's copy keeps in-frame clones and lacks some. In the table there are tens of thousands of clones, about 96% of which are singletons. The sample taken for sequencing was PBMCs. The receptors were sampled from a woman under 30 in good health and CMV-seronegative.

The rearrangement links TRBV5-1 to TRBJ2-5; 14 positions match TRBD2. The CDR3 runs 15 residues. Germline CDR1 SGHRS, CDR2 YFSETQ. V gave up 5 bases and J gave up 5 bases; unmatched junction bases: 5. The CDR3 DNA sequence: TGCGCCAGCAGGACTAGCGGGGGGGCCGGGGAGACCCAGTACTTC. This sequence encodes CASRTSGGAGETQYF.

V is TRBV4-3 and J is TRBJ1-2, with 10 positions matching TRBD1. The CDR3 is 14 residues long. The ends lost 1 base at V and 8 bases at J; junction bases unmatched: 4. Germline V CDR1 and CDR2: LGHNA, YSLEER. CDR3 sequence (DNA): TGCGCCAGCAGCCAAGGGGGGACAGGGGTGGGCTACACCTTC. Amino acid sequence: CASSQGGTGVGYTF.